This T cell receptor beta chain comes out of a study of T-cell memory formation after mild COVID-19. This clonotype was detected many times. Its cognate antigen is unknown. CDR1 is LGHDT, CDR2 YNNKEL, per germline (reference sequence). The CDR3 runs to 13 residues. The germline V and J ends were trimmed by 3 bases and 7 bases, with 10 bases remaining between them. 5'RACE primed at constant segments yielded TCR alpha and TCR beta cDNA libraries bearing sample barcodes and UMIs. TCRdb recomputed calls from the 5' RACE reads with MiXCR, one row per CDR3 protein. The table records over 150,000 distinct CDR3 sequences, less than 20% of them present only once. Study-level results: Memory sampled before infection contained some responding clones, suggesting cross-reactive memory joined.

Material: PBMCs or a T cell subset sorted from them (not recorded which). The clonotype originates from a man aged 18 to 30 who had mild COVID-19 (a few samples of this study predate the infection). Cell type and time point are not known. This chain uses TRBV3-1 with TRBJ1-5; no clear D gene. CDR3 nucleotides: TGTGCCAGCAGCCATGATGACGTCCAGCCCCAGCATTTT. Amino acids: CASSHDDVQPQHF.